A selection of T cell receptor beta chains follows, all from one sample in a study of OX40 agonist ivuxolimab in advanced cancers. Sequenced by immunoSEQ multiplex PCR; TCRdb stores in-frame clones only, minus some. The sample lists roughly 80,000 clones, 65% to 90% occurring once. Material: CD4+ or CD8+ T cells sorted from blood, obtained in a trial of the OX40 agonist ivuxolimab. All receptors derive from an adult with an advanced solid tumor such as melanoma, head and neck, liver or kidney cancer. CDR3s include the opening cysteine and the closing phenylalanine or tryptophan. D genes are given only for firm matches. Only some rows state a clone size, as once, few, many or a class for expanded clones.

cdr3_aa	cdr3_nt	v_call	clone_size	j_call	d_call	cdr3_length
CASSLDRGSYGYTF	TGTGCCAGCAGCTTGGACAGGGGTTCCTATGGCTACACCTTC	TRBV5-4	.	TRBJ1-2	TRBD1	14
CASSLDRGFQETQYF	TGTGCCAGCAGCTTAGATCGGGGATTCCAAGAGACCCAGTACTTC	TRBV7-9	.	TRBJ2-5	.	15
CASSSTGLGGYTF	TGTGCCAGCAGTTCCACGGGCCTGGGGGGCTACACCTTC	TRBV6-6	.	TRBJ1-2	.	13
CASSFHPTSGGPQGTQYF	TGTGCCAGCAGCTTCCACCCGACTAGCGGGGGCCCACAAGGGACCCAGTACTTC	TRBV9	.	TRBJ2-5	TRBD2	18
CASSSGQMAFYEQYF	TGTGCCAGCAGCTCGGGACAGATGGCCTTCTACGAGCAGTACTTC	TRBV5-4	.	TRBJ2-7	TRBD1	15
CASSLVLSGESNYGYTF	TGTGCCAGCAGCTTAGTTCTCAGTGGGGAGTCTAACTATGGCTACACCTTC	TRBV11-2	.	TRBJ1-2	.	17
CASSQHQENTGELFF	TGTGCCAGCAGCCAGCATCAGGAGAACACCGGGGAGCTGTTTTTT	TRBV4-2	.	TRBJ2-2	.	15
CASGTGNTEAFF	TGTGCCAGCGGGACAGGGAACACTGAAGCTTTCTTT	TRBV6-6	few	TRBJ1-1	TRBD1	12
CASSVRYNSPLHF	TGTGCCAGCAGTGTCCGATATAATTCACCCCTCCACTTT	TRBV2	few	TRBJ1-6	.	13
CASSPGLAGGYNEQFF	TGTGCCAGCAGTCCGGGACTAGCGGGGGGATACAATGAGCAGTTCTTC	TRBV2	.	TRBJ2-1	TRBD2	16
CASSIGTGGTEAFF	TGTGCCAGTAGTATTGGGACAGGGGGGACTGAAGCTTTCTTT	TRBV19	.	TRBJ1-1	TRBD1	14
CASSLATGSGNTIYF	TGTGCCAGCAGTCTCGCGACAGGGTCTGGAAACACCATATATTTT	TRBV6-1	.	TRBJ1-3	TRBD1	15
CASSDLQTSSREQYF	TGTGCCAGTAGTGACCTACAAACGAGCTCCAGGGAACAGTACTTC	TRBV19	.	TRBJ2-7	.	15
CASRDPVGQGWAGELFF	TGTGCCAGCAGGGACCCCGTCGGACAGGGTTGGGCCGGGGAGCTGTTTTTT	TRBV5-8	once	TRBJ2-2	TRBD1	17
CASSPPRTGPNQPQHF	TGTGCCAGCTCACCACCCCGGACAGGGCCTAATCAGCCCCAGCATTTT	TRBV18	.	TRBJ1-5	TRBD1	16
CASSSRDRVSPLHF	TGTGCCAGCAGCTCACGGGACAGGGTTTCACCCCTCCACTTT	TRBV11-2	.	TRBJ1-6	TRBD1	14
CATGQGTSTDTQYF	TGTGCCACCGGACAGGGAACTAGCACAGATACGCAGTATTTT	TRBV7-9	.	TRBJ2-3	TRBD1	14
CASSTTGDRDGYTF	TGTGCCAGCAGCACCACCGGGGACAGGGACGGCTACACCTTC	TRBV6-5	.	TRBJ1-2	TRBD1	14
CASSALTGFQETQYF	TGTGCCAGCAGCGCGCTGACAGGGTTCCAAGAGACCCAGTACTTC	TRBV11-2	few	TRBJ2-5	TRBD1	15
CASSETGVNSPLHF	TGTGCCAGCAGCGAAACAGGGGTTAATTCACCCCTCCACTTT	TRBV7-3	.	TRBJ1-6	TRBD1	14
CASSYGGGPPLHF	TGTGCCAGCAGCTACGGAGGCGGTCCACCCCTCCACTTT	TRBV14	.	TRBJ1-6	.	13
CASSLWQGSSSYEQYF	TGTGCCAGCAGCTTATGGCAGGGATCAAGCTCCTACGAGCAGTACTTC	TRBV7-2	.	TRBJ2-7	.	16
CAWSVSLRDTQYF	TGTGCCTGGAGTGTGTCTTTAAGAGATACGCAGTATTTT	TRBV30	.	TRBJ2-3	.	13
CASSFTTEFSGEQYF	TGCGCCAGCAGCTTTACGACCGAGTTTTCAGGAGAGCAGTACTTC	TRBV5-1	.	TRBJ2-7	.	15
CASSMMGTRDQPQHF	TGCGCCAGCAGTATGATGGGGACGAGGGACCAGCCCCAGCATTTT	TRBV10-2	.	TRBJ1-5	.	15
CASSLVQTAVVTGELFF	TGTGCCAGCAGCTTAGTTCAGACAGCCGTCGTTACCGGGGAGCTGTTTTTT	TRBV11-2	.	TRBJ2-2	.	17
CASSPDRGQLKAFF	TGTGCCAGCAGCCCGGACAGGGGCCAGCTAAAAGCTTTCTTT	TRBV7-2	.	TRBJ1-1	TRBD1	14
CASSLNSGGPGEQYF	TGTGCCAGCAGCTTAAATAGCGGGGGGCCCGGAGAGCAGTACTTC	TRBV9	.	TRBJ2-7	TRBD2	15
CASSQNHRAYEQYF	TGTGCCAGCAGCCAAAACCACCGGGCCTACGAGCAGTACTTC	TRBV9	.	TRBJ2-7	.	14
CAISEAGRGDEQFF	TGTGCCATCAGTGAAGCCGGGCGCGGCGATGAGCAGTTCTTC	TRBV10-3	.	TRBJ2-1	.	14
CASSIEAVSTGSDTQYF	TGTGCCAGTAGTATAGAAGCGGTTTCTACCGGTTCAGATACGCAGTATTTT	TRBV19	once	TRBJ2-3	.	17
CASSLEGRSSFEKLFF	TGTGCCAGCAGCTTGGAAGGTCGGTCAAGTTTTGAAAAACTGTTTTTT	TRBV5-8	.	TRBJ1-4	.	16
CSVEGPSGGVSSYNEQFF	TGCAGCGTTGAAGGACCTAGCGGGGGAGTAAGCTCCTACAATGAGCAGTTCTTC	TRBV29-1	once	TRBJ2-1	TRBD2	18
CASSLEANLVGYTEAFF	TGTGCCAGCAGCTTGGAGGCGAACTTAGTGGGTTACACTGAAGCTTTCTTT	TRBV5-6	.	TRBJ1-1	.	17
CASSKVWILYGYTF	TGTGCCAGCAGCAAAGTTTGGATACTCTATGGCTACACCTTC	TRBV21-1	once	TRBJ1-2	.	14
CASSLRDARNSPLHF	TGTGCCAGCAGCTTACGGGACGCCCGTAATTCACCCCTCCACTTT	TRBV7-9	.	TRBJ1-6	.	15
CASSLTDQRGTQYF	TGTGCCAGCAGCTTAACGGACCAGCGGGGAACGCAGTATTTT	TRBV11-2	.	TRBJ2-3	TRBD2	14
CASRERQGPSQETQYF	TGTGCCAGCAGGGAACGACAGGGTCCTTCTCAAGAGACCCAGTACTTC	TRBV7-8	.	TRBJ2-5	TRBD1	16